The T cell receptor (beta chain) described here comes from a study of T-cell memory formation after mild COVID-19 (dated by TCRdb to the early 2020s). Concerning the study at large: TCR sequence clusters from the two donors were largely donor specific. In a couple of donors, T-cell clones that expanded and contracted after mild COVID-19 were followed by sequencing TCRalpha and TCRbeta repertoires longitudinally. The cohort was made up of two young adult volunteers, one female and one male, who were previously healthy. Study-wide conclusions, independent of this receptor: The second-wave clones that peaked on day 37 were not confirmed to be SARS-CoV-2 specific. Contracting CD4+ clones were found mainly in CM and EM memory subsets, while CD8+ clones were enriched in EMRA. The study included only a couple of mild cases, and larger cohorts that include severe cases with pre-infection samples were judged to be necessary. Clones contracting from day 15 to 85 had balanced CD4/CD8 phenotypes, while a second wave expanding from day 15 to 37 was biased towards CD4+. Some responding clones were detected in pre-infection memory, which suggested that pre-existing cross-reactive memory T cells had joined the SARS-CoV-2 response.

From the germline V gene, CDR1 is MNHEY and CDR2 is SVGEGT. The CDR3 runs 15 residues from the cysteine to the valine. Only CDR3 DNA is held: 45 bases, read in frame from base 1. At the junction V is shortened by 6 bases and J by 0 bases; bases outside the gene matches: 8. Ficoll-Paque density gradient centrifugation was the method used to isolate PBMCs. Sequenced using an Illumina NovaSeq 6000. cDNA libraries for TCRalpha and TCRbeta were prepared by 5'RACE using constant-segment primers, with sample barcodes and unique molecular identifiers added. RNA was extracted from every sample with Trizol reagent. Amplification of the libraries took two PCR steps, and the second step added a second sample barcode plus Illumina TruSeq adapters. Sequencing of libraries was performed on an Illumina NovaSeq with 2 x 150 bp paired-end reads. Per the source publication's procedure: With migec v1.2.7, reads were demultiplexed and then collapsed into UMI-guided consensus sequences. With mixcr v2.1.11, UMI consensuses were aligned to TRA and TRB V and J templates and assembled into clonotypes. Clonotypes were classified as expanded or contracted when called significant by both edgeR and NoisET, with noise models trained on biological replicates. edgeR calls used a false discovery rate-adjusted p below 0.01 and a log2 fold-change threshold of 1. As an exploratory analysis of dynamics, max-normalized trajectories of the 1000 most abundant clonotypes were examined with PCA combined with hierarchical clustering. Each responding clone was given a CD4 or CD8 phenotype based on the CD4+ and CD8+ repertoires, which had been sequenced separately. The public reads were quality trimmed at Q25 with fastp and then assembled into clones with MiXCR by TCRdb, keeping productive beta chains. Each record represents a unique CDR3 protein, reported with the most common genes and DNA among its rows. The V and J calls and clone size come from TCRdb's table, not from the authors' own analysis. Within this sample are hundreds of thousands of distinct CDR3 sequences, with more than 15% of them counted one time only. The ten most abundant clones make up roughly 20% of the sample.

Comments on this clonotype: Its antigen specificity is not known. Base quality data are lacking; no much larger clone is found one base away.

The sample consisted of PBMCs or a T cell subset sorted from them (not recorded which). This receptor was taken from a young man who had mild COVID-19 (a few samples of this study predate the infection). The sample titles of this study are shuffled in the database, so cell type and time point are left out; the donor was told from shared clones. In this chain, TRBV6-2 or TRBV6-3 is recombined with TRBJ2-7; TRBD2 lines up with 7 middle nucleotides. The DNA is TGTGCCAGCAGACCTAGCGGTTATAGCTCCTACGAGCAGTACGTC. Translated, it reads CASRPSGYSSYEQYV.